This T cell receptor beta chain was found in a study of cytomegalovirus exposure and HLA in healthy donors. Turning to the study itself: Roughly 85 million unique TCRs from HLA-typed donors were held in an early release of data.

To note about this clone: Its target is unknown.

Study-level points and caveats: Later, an analysis showed that TCR beta chains associated with HLA were more clonally expanded than others that were equally common. A classifier reportedly called cytomegalovirus status with high sensitivity and specificity.

PCR was performed using 60 Vbeta and 13 Jbeta primers. In the study's own analysis: Later reanalysis found 80 million or so unique TCR beta chains, roughly 10 million of them shared. The repertoire was sequenced with immunoSEQ multiplex PCR; TCRdb's copy has only in-frame clones and lacks some. The DNA gave D and trimming, while V, J and clone size come from that table. The sample holds approximately 110,000 clones, roughly 80% seen once. Germline CDR1 reads SNHLY; CDR2 reads FYNNEI. After removal of 7 bases from V and 5 bases from J, the junction contained 6 bases not matched to a gene. This CDR3 comprises 14 residues.

Sequenced: PBMCs. The chain employs TRBV2 and TRBJ2-5; 11 bases line up with TRBD2. The receptor's source is a man younger than 40 in good health and CMV-seropositive. The CDR3 loop is CASNLAGGGETQYF. Written as DNA, the CDR3 is TGTGCCAGCAACCTAGCGGGGGGAGGGGAGACCCAGTACTTC.